These 9 T cell receptor beta chains share one sample of origin, sequenced in a study of shared clonotypes between healthy human individuals. Profiled with immunoSEQ multiplex PCR; TCRdb holds only in-frame clones, not every one. This repertoire shows millions of clones, 85% to 95% found once; its top ten account for approximately 0.13%. Sequencing was carried out using naive CD4+ T cells sorted from blood. As to subset: CD45RA+ positively selected. The receptors shown here come from a young man in good health.

This chain joins TRBV7-2 and TRBJ2-4; D gene unclear. The CDR3 has 13 residues. V dropped 5 bases and J dropped 1 base, with 6 bases sitting between them. Germline CDR1 is SGHTA and CDR2 is FQGNSA. The CDR3 DNA follows: TGTGCCAGCAGCCAGAGTGCCAAAAACATTCAGTACTTC. Protein: CASSQSAKNIQYF.

In regard to this clone: The identical CDR3 is also encoded by other nucleotide sequences in the sample. V gene TRBV28 combines with J gene TRBJ2-1; TRBD1 is a possible D gene (6 bases). The CDR3 sequence is 15 residues long. Trimming took off 2 bases at V and 1 base at J, with 9 bases between the two ends. Looked up from germline, CDR1 is MDHEN and CDR2 is SYDVKM. Written as DNA, the CDR3 is TGTGCCAGCAGTTTAGCTCAGGGGTCCTACAATGAGCAGTTCTTC. It translates to CASSLAQGSYNEQFF.

The sample holds one count of this clone. The chain uses TRBV5-1 and TRBJ2-7; D is unresolved. Trimming stripped 0 bases from V and 5 bases from J, with 12 bases between. Germline CDR1 and CDR2: SGHRS and YFSETQ. CDR3 length equals 14 residues. The CDR3 here is CASSLVGPSHEQYF. The CDR3 bases are TGCGCCAGCAGCTTGGTGGGCCCATCCCACGAGCAGTACTTC.

The V call is TRBV18, the J call TRBJ2-5; no clear D gene. The CDR3 totals 14 residues. Germline V gene sequence: CDR1 KGHSH, CDR2 LQKENI. Trimming stripped 0 bases from V and 4 bases from J, with 9 bases between. As DNA, the CDR3 is TGTGCCAGCTCACCACCTTTAGCCCCAGAGACCCAGTACTTC. The encoded protein is CASSPPLAPETQYF. The full variable domain, in which reference TRBV18 and TRBJ2-5 provide the parts outside the CDR3, is NAGVMQNPRHLVRRRGQEARLRCSPMKGHSHVYWYRQLPEEGLKFMVYLQKENIIDESGMPKERFSAEFPKEGPSILRIQQVVRGDSAAYFCASSPPLAPETQYFGPGTRLLVL.

J is TRBJ1-3 and V is TRBV5-4; D possibly corresponds to TRBD1 (5 bases). V dropped 2 bases and J dropped 2 bases, with 11 bases sitting between them. Germline loops: CDR1 SGHNT, CDR2 YYREEE (reference sequence). The CDR3 is made up of 15 amino acids. CDR3 coding DNA: TGTGCCAGCAGCTTTTGGGGGAGGGCTGGAAACACCATATATTTT. It yields the protein CASSFWGRAGNTIYF. Using reference TRBV5-4 and TRBJ1-3 for the parts outside the CDR3, the full variable domain is ETGVTQSPTHLIKTRGQQVTLRCSSQSGHNTVSWYQQALGQGPQFIFQYYREEENGRGNFPPRFSGLQFPNYSSELNVNALELDDSALYLCASSFWGRAGNTIYFGEGSWLTVV.

A remark on this clone: This sample also contains other DNA sequences that code for the same CDR3. The chain carries TRBV18 and TRBJ1-4; D ambiguous. The ends were cut back, 3 bases at V and 5 bases at J, with 4 bases in the middle. The CDR3 loop spans 12 amino acids. The germline V gene encodes CDR1 KGHSH and CDR2 LQKENI. CDR3 protein: CASSPNNEKLFF. The DNA of the CDR3 is TGTGCCAGCTCACCTAACAATGAAAAACTGTTTTTT. The full variable domain, in which reference TRBV18 and TRBJ1-4 provide the parts outside the CDR3, is NAGVMQNPRHLVRRRGQEARLRCSPMKGHSHVYWYRQLPEEGLKFMVYLQKENIIDESGMPKERFSAEFPKEGPSILRIQQVVRGDSAAYFCASSPNNEKLFFGSGTQLSVL.

V is TRBV10-2 and J is TRBJ2-1; 12 bases are shared with TRBD1. V was clipped by 7 bases and J by 7 bases; unmatched bases: 5. CDR3 length: 14 residues. Germline CDR1 reads WSHSY; CDR2 reads SAAADI. This chain's CDR3 is CASNPGQGANEQFF. The CDR3 DNA is TGCGCCAGCAATCCGGGACAGGGGGCAAATGAGCAGTTCTTC.

The chain has TRBV4-3 and TRBJ2-3, with TRBD2 identical over 8 bases. This CDR3 contains 17 residues. V dropped 3 bases and J dropped 5; count of bases not matched to a gene: 13. Germline CDR1 and CDR2: LGHNA and YSLEER. The CDR3 region has the DNA TGCGCCAGCAGCCAGGGTAATGGAGCGGGAGTAGGAGATACGCAGTATTTT. It yields the protein CASSQGNGAGVGDTQYF.

On this clone: This sample also contains other DNA sequences that code for the same CDR3. The chain links TRBV4-3 to TRBJ2-1; no reliable D call. Germline lookup yields CDR1 LGHNA and CDR2 YSLEER. The CDR3 loop spans 13 amino acids. The ends were cut back, 0 bases at V and 10 bases at J, with 10 bases in the middle. This CDR3 reads CASSQDLGREQFF. The CDR3 bases are TGCGCCAGCAGCCAAGATCTTGGGCGGGAGCAGTTCTTC.